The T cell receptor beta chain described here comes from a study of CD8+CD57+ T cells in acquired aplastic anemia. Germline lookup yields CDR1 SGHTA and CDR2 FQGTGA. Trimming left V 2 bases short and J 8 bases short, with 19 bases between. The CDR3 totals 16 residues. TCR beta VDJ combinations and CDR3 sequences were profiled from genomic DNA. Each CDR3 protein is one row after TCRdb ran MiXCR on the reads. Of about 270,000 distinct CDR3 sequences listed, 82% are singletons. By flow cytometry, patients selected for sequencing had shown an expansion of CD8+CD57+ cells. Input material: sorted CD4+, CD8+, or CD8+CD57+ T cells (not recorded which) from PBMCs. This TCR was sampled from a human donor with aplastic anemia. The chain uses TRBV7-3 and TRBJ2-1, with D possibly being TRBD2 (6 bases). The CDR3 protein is CASSLQSSGWGDEQFF. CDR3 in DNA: TGTGCCAGCAGCTTACAAAGCAGCGGGTGGGGGGATGAGCAGTTCTTC.